Below, 19 T cell receptor beta chains from the same sample are listed, as sequenced in a study of blood T cells in healthy people across ages. The use of a sample-barcoded 5' primer and a J-beta primer mix characterized a second PCR of roughly 7 to 11 cycles. TCRdb re-called the 5' RACE reads through MiXCR, storing one row per CDR3 protein. The data contain approximately 1,100,000 distinct CDR3 sequences, 35% to 55% of them singletons. The sequenced sample consisted of blood. All receptors come from a woman in her sixties in good health.

J is TRBJ2-1 and V is TRBV6-6, with a weak D call TRBD2 (7 bases). This CDR3 has 14 residues. Trimming removed 5 bases from V and 6 bases from J, with 14 bases in between. The germline V gene encodes CDR1 MNHNY and CDR2 SVGAGI (reference sequence). CDR3 loop: CASSPGLGGNEQFF. For the CDR3, the DNA is TGTGCCAGCAGTCCCGGACTAGGGGGCAATGAGCAGTTCTTC.

V gene TRBV6-6 combines with J gene TRBJ2-4, with 7 bases fitting TRBD2. The DNA end lines up better with TRBJ2-7; the J call may be wrong. The V gene's germline CDR1 is MNHNY and CDR2 SVGAGI (reference sequence). CDR3 length: 14 residues. The CDR3 DNA sequence: TGTGCCAGCAGTTTTTCCCAGACTAGCAACGAGCAGTACTTC. Translating it yields CASSFSQTSNEQYF.

The chain combines TRBV6-5 with TRBJ1-2, with TRBD1 identical over 7 bases. The germline CDR1 and CDR2 sequences are MNHEY and SVGAGI. Losses at the gene ends were 4 bases for V and 6 bases for J; bases not matched to a gene: 8. The CDR3 runs to 14 residues. This CDR3 is CASSSATGFHGYTF. The CDR3 DNA is TGTGCCAGCAGTTCCGCGACAGGGTTCCATGGCTACACCTTC.

V usage is TRBV7-3 and J usage is TRBJ2-1; 9 bases line up with TRBD2. V lost 2 bases, J lost 4 bases, and 9 bases stayed unmatched. The CDR3 has 17 residues. Germline V lookup: CDR1 SGHTA, CDR2 FQGTGA. The CDR3 DNA sequence: TGTGCCAGCAGCTTAGGTGTTCTAGCGGGAACTTACAATGAGCAGTTCTTC. This gives the protein CASSLGVLAGTYNEQFF.

The chain uses TRBV10-1 and TRBJ1-4, with D uncertain. Germline CDR1 and CDR2: WNHNN and SYGVQD (reference sequence). This CDR3 has 11 amino acids. With 8 bases removed from V and 4 bases from J, the gap between germline ends came to 5 bases. CDR3 sequence: CASLLNEKLFF. In DNA, the CDR3 is TGCGCCAGCCTCCTTAATGAAAAACTGTTTTTT.

The V call is TRBV6-5, the J call TRBJ2-3; D is perhaps TRBD2 (5 bases). V was cut by 4 bases and J by 8 bases, with 13 bases left in between. The germline V gene has CDR1 MNHEY and CDR2 SVGAGI. The CDR3 spans 13 residues. In DNA form, the CDR3 reads TGTGCCAGCAGTTCCCAGATCCGGGGTACGCAGTATTTT. As protein: CASSSQIRGTQYF.

J is TRBJ2-4 and V is TRBV27; TRBD1 is a possible D gene (6 bases). The J call may be in error: the DNA end matches TRBJ2-7 better. Germline V gene sequence: CDR1 MNHEY, CDR2 SMNVEV (reference sequence). This CDR3 is built from 13 residues. The DNA for the CDR3 is TGTGCCAGCAGTTCAGGGGCAGGCGGCGAGCAGTACTTC. Translation gives CASSSGAGGEQYF.

This clonotype was observed a single time. The genes are TRBV7-2 and TRBJ2-7, with 8 bases fitting TRBD1. Trimming at V came to 5 bases and at J to 3 bases, leaving 9 bases not matched to a gene. CDR3 length: 15 residues. Germline V lookup: CDR1 SGHTA, CDR2 FQGNSA. The CDR3 DNA is TGTGCCAGCAGCACCAGACAGGGGTTCTTCTACGAGCAGTACTTC. Its protein is CASSTRQGFFYEQYF.

This clonotype has ten or more counts. The chain joins TRBV3-1 to TRBJ2-1; D might be TRBD1 (5 bases). Trimming removed 3 bases from V and 7 bases from J, with 7 bases in between. CDR1 is LGHDT, CDR2 YNNKEL, per germline (reference sequence). This CDR3 is built from 12 residues. CDR3 nucleotides: TGTGCCAGCAGCCACAGGGTAAATGAGCAGTTCTTC. Its translation is CASSHRVNEQFF.

This clonotype was seen more than once but under ten times. This chain connects TRBV6-2 or TRBV6-3 to TRBJ1-6; D unclear. Germline V gene sequence: CDR1 MNHEY, CDR2 SVGEGT. Trimming cost V 4 bases and J 5 bases, with 15 bases left between them. This CDR3 is 16 amino acids long. DNA of the CDR3: TGTGCCAGCAGTTTTCCTAGGACGGCGCATAATTCACCCCTCCACTTT. It codes for CASSFPRTAHNSPLHF.

This clonotype was seen more than once but under ten times. V usage is TRBV29-1 and J usage is TRBJ2-5; a possible D gene is TRBD1 (6 bases). Germline V gives CDR1 SQVTM, CDR2 ANQGSEA. This CDR3 is built from 11 residues. The germline V and J ends were trimmed by 4 bases and 4 bases, with 7 bases remaining between them. This chain's CDR3 is CSVGTVETQYF. The CDR3 DNA reads TGCAGCGTTGGGACAGTAGAGACCCAGTACTTC.

V is TRBV5-6 and J is TRBJ2-7, with TRBD1 matching 8 bases. The CDR3 sequence is 14 residues long. Trimming at V came to 1 base and at J to 3 bases, leaving 3 bases not matched to a gene. Per the germline V gene, CDR1 is SGHDT and CDR2 is YYEEEE. CDR3 loop: CASSLSDRDYEQYF. The DNA of the CDR3 is TGTGCCAGCAGCTTGTCGGACAGGGACTACGAGCAGTACTTC. The entire variable domain, with the rest obtained from reference TRBV5-6 and TRBJ2-7, is as follows: DAGVTQSPTHLIKTRGQQVTLRCSPKSGHDTVSWYQQALGQGPQFIFQYYEEEERQRGNFPDRFSGHQFPNYSSELNVNALLLGDSALYLCASSLSDRDYEQYFGPGTRLTVT.

This clonotype was counted once. The V gene is TRBV7-3, the J gene TRBJ2-2, with TRBD1 matching 7 bases. Unmatched junction bases numbered 9, after V lost 4 bases and J lost 4 bases. CDR3 length: 16 residues. CDR1 is SGHTA and CDR2 is FQGTGA in the germline V gene. In DNA, the CDR3 is TGTGCCAGCAGCTCATCCGGGACAGTGGGCACCGGGGAGCTGTTTTTT. Its translation is CASSSSGTVGTGELFF.

This clonotype was found many times. This chain connects TRBV10-3 to TRBJ2-1; D is ambiguous. V was shortened by 0 bases and J by 7 bases, with 4 bases between the two germline ends. The CDR3 is 12 amino acids. Germline CDR1 reads ENHRY; CDR2 reads SYGVKD. Here the CDR3 reads CAISESTNEQFF. CDR3 sequence (DNA): TGTGCCATCAGTGAGTCGACTAATGAGCAGTTCTTC.

The chain carries TRBV24-1 and TRBJ1-2; D not resolved. V dropped 4 bases and J dropped 6 bases, with 11 bases sitting between them. The CDR3 is 13 residues long. Germline CDR1 is KGHDR and CDR2 is SFDVKD. CDR3 nucleotide sequence: TGTGCCACCAGTGAAACAGACCGGGATGGCTACACCTTC. Its translation is CATSETDRDGYTF.

The V gene is TRBV6-5, the J gene TRBJ2-7; 10 bases line up with TRBD2. Judging by the DNA end, TRBJ2-5 fits better; the J call may be wrong. CDR3 length: 14 residues. From germline, CDR1 is MNHEY and CDR2 SVGAGI. The CDR3 protein is CASSASGSWETQYF. Here the CDR3 DNA reads TGTGCCAGCAGCGCTAGCGGGAGTTGGGAGACCCAGTACTTC.

This clonotype was detected only a few times. The genes are TRBV5-1 and TRBJ2-3; tentatively, D is TRBD1 (7 bases). In germline, CDR1 is SGHRS, CDR2 YFSETQ. Trimming removed 0 bases from V and 5 bases from J, with 16 bases in between. CDR3 length equals 16 residues. CDR3 in DNA: TGCGCCAGCAGCTTGGCGACAGGGAGGAGTGGAGATACGCAGTATTTT. The encoded protein is CASSLATGRSGDTQYF.

This clonotype was detected only once. The rearrangement uses TRBV24-1 and TRBJ2-7; D may correspond to TRBD1 or TRBD2 (5 bases each). Trimming took off 1 base at V and 7 bases at J, with 16 bases between the two ends. The CDR3 runs 15 residues. CDR1 and CDR2 (germline): KGHDR, SFDVKD. CDR3 protein: CATSDLRDRNNEQYF. As DNA, the CDR3 is TGTGCCACCAGTGATTTAAGGGACCGGAACAATGAGCAGTACTTC.

The rearrangement joins TRBV20-1 to TRBJ2-1; 9 bases match TRBD1. This CDR3 is built from 15 residues. V dropped 1 base and J dropped 6; count of bases not matched to a gene: 7. Germline CDR1 and CDR2: DFQATT and SNEGSKA (reference sequence). The CDR3 nucleotides read TGCAGTGCTAGAGGTGGACAGGGGAGGGGCAATGAGCAGTTCTTC. This gives the protein CSARGGQGRGNEQFF.